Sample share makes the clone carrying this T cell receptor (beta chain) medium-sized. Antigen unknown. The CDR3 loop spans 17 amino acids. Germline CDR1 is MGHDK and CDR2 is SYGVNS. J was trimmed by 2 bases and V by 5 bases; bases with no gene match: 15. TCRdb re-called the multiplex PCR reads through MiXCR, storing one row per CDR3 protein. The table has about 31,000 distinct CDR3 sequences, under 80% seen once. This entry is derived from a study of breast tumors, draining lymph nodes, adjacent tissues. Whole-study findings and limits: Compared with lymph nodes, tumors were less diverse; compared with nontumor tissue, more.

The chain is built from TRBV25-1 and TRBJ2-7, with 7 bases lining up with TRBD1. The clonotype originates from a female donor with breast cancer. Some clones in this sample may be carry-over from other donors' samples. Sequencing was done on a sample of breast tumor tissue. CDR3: CASSPQTGTAFTYEQYF. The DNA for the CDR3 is TGTGCCAGCAGTCCTCAAACCGGGACAGCTTTTACCTACGAGCAGTACTTC.